Each of the 26 T cell receptor beta chains below was sequenced from the same sample in a study of identifying expanded T cells in peripheral blood. Only in-frame clones appear in the TCRdb table, and some are missing; sequencing was by immunoSEQ multiplex PCR. The sample includes over 70,000 clones, about 88% of them seen just once. Sequencing was done on a sample of blood. The receptor set was obtained from a person aged 18-70 years in good health.

V gene TRBV10-3 combines with J gene TRBJ2-7, with TRBD1 as a possible D gene (7 bases). The CDR3 spans 13 residues. V was cut by 7 bases and J by 5 bases, with 15 bases left in between. Per germline, CDR1 ENHRY and CDR2 SYGVKD. CDR3 amino acids: CAITPQGGDEQYF. As DNA, the CDR3 is TGTGCCATCACCCCCCAGGGGGGCGACGAGCAGTACTTC.

V usage is TRBV19 and J usage is TRBJ2-5, with TRBD2 identical over 7 bases. Trimming removed 7 bases from V and 2 bases from J; junction bases left unmatched: 7. CDR1 is LNHDA, CDR2 SQIVND, per germline (reference sequence). CDR3 length: 14 residues. CDR3 sequence (DNA): TGTGCCAGTAAAGGTTTCGGGGGGCAAGAGACCCAGTACTTC. Residues: CASKGFGGQETQYF.

The gene calls are TRBV7-2 and TRBJ1-1; 8 positions agree with TRBD1. Unmatched junction bases numbered 7, after V lost 3 bases and J lost 10 bases. Per germline, CDR1 SGHTA and CDR2 FQGNSA. The CDR3 consists of 13 residues. The chain's CDR3 is CASSFGQGGGAFF. In DNA, the CDR3 is TGTGCCAGCAGCTTCGGACAGGGAGGGGGAGCTTTCTTT.

The V call is TRBV7-2, the J call TRBJ2-1; D unclear. Per germline, CDR1 SGHTA and CDR2 FQGNSA. The CDR3 contains 13 residues. Trimming cost V 3 bases and J 3 bases, with 6 bases left between them. In DNA, the CDR3 is TGTGCCAGCAGCTTCATTTACTACAATGAGCAGTTCTTC. Translation: CASSFIYYNEQFF.

This clone is a singleton in its sample. The genes are TRBV6-5 and TRBJ2-7, with no clear D. Germline CDR1 reads MNHEY; CDR2 reads SVGAGI. Trimming took 0 bases from V and 5 from J, leaving 11 bases between them. This CDR3 has 14 residues. The CDR3 loop is CASSYSNTVHEQYF. The DNA for the CDR3 is TGTGCCAGCAGTTACTCGAATACGGTCCACGAGCAGTACTTC.

The rearrangement uses TRBV29-1 and TRBJ1-5; D not certain. The V gene lost 4 bases and the J gene lost 4 bases, with 11 bases spanning the gap. The CDR3 totals 13 residues. CDR1 SQVTM and CDR2 ANQGSEA come from the germline V gene. For the CDR3, the DNA is TGCAGCGTTGGATCCGGGGTGAATCAGCCCCAGCATTTT. Its protein product is CSVGSGVNQPQHF.

The genes are TRBV6-5 and TRBJ2-2; D call uncertain. CDR3 size: 14 residues. Trimming cost V 8 bases and J 6 bases, with 16 bases left between them. Germline values: CDR1 MNHEY, CDR2 SVGAGI. The CDR3 sequence is CASGKGSWSGELFF. Here the CDR3 DNA reads TGTGCCAGCGGCAAGGGTTCGTGGTCCGGGGAGCTGTTTTTT.

V gene TRBV10-3 combines with J gene TRBJ2-1; 7 nucleotides agree with TRBD1. CDR1 ENHRY and CDR2 SYGVKD come from the germline V gene. The CDR3 covers 13 residues. Trimming took 6 bases from V and 4 from J; bases not matched to a gene: 3. The CDR3 is CAISGTAYNEQFF. The DNA for the CDR3 is TGTGCCATCAGCGGGACAGCTTACAATGAGCAGTTCTTC.

Many counts were recorded for this clone. This chain's CDR3 is CASSEGAGADNEQFF. In DNA form, the CDR3 reads TGTGCCAGCAGCGAAGGGGCGGGGGCGGACAATGAGCAGTTCTTC. The chain couples TRBV7-6 to TRBJ2-1, with D tentatively TRBD2 (7 bases). V dropped 5 bases and J dropped 5 bases, with 16 bases sitting between them. In germline, CDR1 is SGHVS, CDR2 FNYEAQ. The CDR3 contains 15 residues.

This chain uses TRBV28 with TRBJ1-2; the D gene is possibly TRBD1 (5 bases). V lost 2 bases, J lost 8 bases, and 9 bases lay in between. The CDR3 totals 12 residues. CDR1 is MDHEN and CDR2 is SYDVKM in the germline V gene. For the CDR3, the DNA is TGTGCCAGCAGTTTAAGGGGCCGGGGCTACACCTTC. This encodes CASSLRGRGYTF.

This sequence joins TRBV15 and TRBJ1-2; D ambiguous. The V gene's germline CDR1 is LNHNV and CDR2 YYDKDF (reference sequence). This CDR3 has 17 residues. V lost 0 bases and J lost 4, with 18 bases in between. This CDR3 is CATSRDRREPEVYGYTF. CDR3 sequence (DNA): TGTGCCACCAGCAGAGATCGGCGGGAGCCGGAGGTCTATGGCTACACCTTC.

This sequence joins TRBV19 and TRBJ2-1; a weak D match, TRBD1 (5 bases). Germline CDR1 is LNHDA and CDR2 is SQIVND (reference sequence). The CDR3 is 13 residues long. V was shortened by 7 bases and J by 3 bases, with 10 bases between the two germline ends. CDR3 amino acids: CASTSGNYNEQFF. CDR3 sequence (DNA): TGTGCCAGTACGTCAGGGAACTACAATGAGCAGTTCTTC.

The chain employs TRBV4-3 and TRBJ2-7; D is possibly TRBD2 (6 bases). Per the germline V gene, CDR1 is LGHNA and CDR2 is YSLEER. Trimming left V 0 bases short and J 2 bases short, with 14 bases between. This CDR3 is built from 16 residues. In DNA, the CDR3 is TGCGCCAGCAGCCAAGATGAGGGAGGTGGGGCCTACGAGCAGTACTTC. This gives the protein CASSQDEGGGAYEQYF.

The sample holds one count of this clone. CDR3 in amino acids: CATEDSNTGELFF. CDR3 in DNA: TGCGCCACCGAGGACTCTAACACCGGGGAGCTGTTTTTT. The chain is built from TRBV4-1 and TRBJ2-2; tentatively, D is TRBD2 (5 bases). Trimming took 10 bases from V and 2 from J, leaving 11 bases between them. Germline values: CDR1 MGHRA, CDR2 YSYEKL. The CDR3 contains 13 residues.

The rearrangement uses TRBV5-6 and TRBJ2-3, with D possibly being TRBD2 (6 bases). Looked up from germline, CDR1 is SGHDT and CDR2 is YYEEEE. V was clipped by 0 bases and J by 6 bases, with 8 bases between them. The CDR3 is 13 amino acids. The CDR3 loop reads CASSLGEVDTQYF. CDR3 in DNA: TGTGCCAGCAGCTTGGGGGAGGTTGATACGCAGTATTTT.

The V and J genes are TRBV5-1 and TRBJ2-4, with D possibly being TRBD1 (6 bases). Germline V gives CDR1 SGHRS, CDR2 YFSETQ. The CDR3 sequence is 17 residues long. V was trimmed by 9 bases and J by 0 bases, leaving 22 bases between them. This CDR3 is CAIPVSGQIVAKNIQYF. CDR3 coding DNA: TGCGCCATCCCTGTGAGCGGACAGATCGTAGCCAAAAACATTCAGTACTTC.

This clone showed up many times. The rearrangement uses TRBV9 and TRBJ1-5; a weak D match, TRBD1 (5 bases). The CDR3 runs to 13 residues. Trimming took 0 bases from V and 6 from J, leaving 7 bases between them. Germline CDR1 SGDLS, CDR2 YYNGEE. CDR3 nucleotides: TGTGCCAGCAGCGTAGGAGGGGTTCAGCCCCAGCATTTT. Residues: CASSVGGVQPQHF.

J is TRBJ1-2 and V is TRBV29-1; D ambiguous. Germline CDR1 is SQVTM and CDR2 is ANQGSEA. The CDR3 is made up of 11 amino acids. The V gene lost 1 base and the J gene lost 8 bases, with 8 bases spanning the gap. CDR3 loop: CSVEVLRGYTF. The CDR3 DNA follows: TGCAGCGTTGAAGTCCTAAGGGGCTACACCTTC.

CDR3 sequence (DNA): TGTGCCAGCAGTTTAATCGTACCAGCGGAGTACAATGAGCAGTTCTTC. It codes for CASSLIVPAEYNEQFF. J is TRBJ2-1 and V is TRBV27; tentatively, D is TRBD2 (5 bases). The CDR3 extends over 16 amino acids. CDR1 and CDR2 from the germline V gene are MNHEY and SMNVEV (reference sequence). V lost 2 bases to trimming and J lost 4 bases, with 15 bases between them.

V and J are TRBV10-3 and TRBJ2-5; D uncertain. The CDR3 extends over 11 amino acids. The ends were cut back, 10 bases at V and 4 bases at J, with 10 bases in the middle. CDR1 is ENHRY and CDR2 is SYGVKD in the germline V gene. The CDR3 coding sequence is TGTGCCACCCGCGCCGGAGAGACCCAGTACTTC. Amino acids: CATRAGETQYF.

This clone was seen only once. The CDR3 sequence is CASSLMNQPQHF. The CDR3 region has the DNA TGTGCCAGCAGCTTAATGAATCAGCCCCAGCATTTT. This chain uses TRBV7-2 with TRBJ1-5; D uncertain. The CDR3 is made up of 12 amino acids. Germline loops: CDR1 SGHTA, CDR2 FQGNSA. V shed 2 bases and J shed 4 bases, with 3 bases lying between them.

CDR3 in amino acids: CASSYKDRGLGEQYF. CDR3 in DNA: TGTGCCAGCAGTTACAAGGACAGGGGGCTAGGCGAGCAGTACTTC. The genes are TRBV6-5 and TRBJ2-7; 11 bases fit TRBD1. Germline assignment: CDR1 MNHEY and CDR2 SVGAGI. The CDR3 spans 15 residues. J lost 6 bases, V lost 2 bases, and 6 bases had no gene match.

The chain is built from TRBV5-1 and TRBJ2-1, with D unresolved. CDR1 and CDR2 (germline): SGHRS, YFSETQ. The ends were cut back, 0 bases at V and 0 bases at J, with 10 bases in the middle. The CDR3 extends over 16 amino acids. The CDR3 DNA reads TGCGCCAGCAGCTTGGGAGCCACGAGCTCCTACAATGAGCAGTTCTTC. Amino acids: CASSLGATSSYNEQFF.

This clone was seen at least ten times. This chain links TRBV6-5 with TRBJ1-1, with D tentatively TRBD1 (5 bases). The CDR3 runs 12 residues. From germline, CDR1 is MNHEY and CDR2 SVGAGI. Trimming left V 6 bases short and J 6 bases short, with 11 bases between. The CDR3 region has the DNA TGTGCCAGCAGCTCCTTCAGGGCTGAAGCTTTCTTT. Residues: CASSSFRAEAFF.

The CDR3 protein is CASSASGGASVLETQYF. The CDR3 coding sequence is TGTGCCAGTAGTGCTAGCGGGGGGGCCAGCGTGTTAGAGACCCAGTACTTC. This chain joins TRBV19 and TRBJ2-5; 12 nucleotides line up with TRBD2. V lost 5 bases, J lost 4 bases, and 11 bases stayed unmatched. The CDR3 has 17 residues. Germline lookup yields CDR1 LNHDA and CDR2 SQIVND (reference sequence). Variable domain in full (rest from reference TRBV19 and TRBJ2-5): DGGITQSPKYLFRKEGQNVTLSCEQNLNHDAMYWYRQDPGQGLRLIYYSQIVNDFQKGDIAEGYSVSREKKESFPLTVTSAQKNPTAFYLCASSASGGASVLETQYFGPGTRLLVL.

This chain connects TRBV5-1 to TRBJ1-2, with a possible D match to TRBD1 (6 bases). This CDR3 has 14 amino acids. With 2 bases removed from V and 4 bases from J, the gap between germline ends came to 12 bases. Germline-derived CDR1 and CDR2 are SGHRS and YFSETQ. In DNA, the CDR3 is TGCGCCAGCAGCTTAACCGGGACAAGCTATGGCTACACCTTC. Translation gives CASSLTGTSYGYTF.